These T cell receptor beta chains were read from a single sample in a study of T cell responses to AZD1222 COVID-19 vaccine. Only in-frame clones appear in the TCRdb table, and some are missing; sequencing was by immunoSEQ multiplex PCR. Among around 100,000 clones listed, approximately 90% were seen once. The source material was peripheral blood, sampled on day 0 of AZD1222 vaccination. Source of these receptors: an adult in good health. Both conserved end residues are part of each CDR3. The D gene is left open where the match is weak. Clone size, where shown, is once, few, many, or a class for clones that have expanded.

-	TRBJ2-1	-	TRBV19	TGTGCCAGTAGTAAAGGGGCCGGAGACAATGAGCAGTTCTTC	CASSKGAGDNEQFF
-	TRBJ1-5	-	TRBV2	TGTGCCAGCAGTCCGCTAAAAGGGGTTAGGAACCAGCCCCAGCATTTT	CASSPLKGVRNQPQHF
TRBD1	TRBJ1-1	-	TRBV7-9	TGTGCCAGCAGCCCCGCAAGAACAGGGGCCAACACTGAAGCTTTCTTT	CASSPARTGANTEAFF
-	TRBJ1-5	-	TRBV5-1	TGCGCCAGCAGCTTGGCGGGGGTGGGCAATCAGCCCCAGCATTTT	CASSLAGVGNQPQHF
TRBD1	TRBJ1-3	-	TRBV19	TGTGCCAGTAGTACGGGTCAGGGGGCGCGTGGAAACACCATATATTTT	CASSTGQGARGNTIYF
TRBD1	TRBJ2-1	-	TRBV7-3	TGTGCCAGCAGCCGACAGGGGTCCCGAACATACAATGAGCAGTTCTTC	CASSRQGSRTYNEQFF
TRBD1	TRBJ1-4	-	TRBV3-1/TRBV3-2	TGTGCCAGCAGCCAAGGAAGGGGGCGAAGTGAAAAACTGTTTTTT	CASSQGRGRSEKLFF
-	TRBJ1-3	-	TRBV6-5	TGTGCCAGCAGCAGGACTCTTCCTTCTGGAAACACCATATATTTT	CASSRTLPSGNTIYF
-	TRBJ1-1	-	TRBV18	TGTGCCAGCTCACCGGTATTGAACACTGAAGCTTTCTTT	CASSPVLNTEAFF
-	TRBJ2-3	few	TRBV28	TGTGCCAGCAGTTTTGTAGCCGGTACAGATACGCAGTATTTT	CASSFVAGTDTQYF
-	TRBJ1-2	-	TRBV25-1	TGTGCCAGCAGTGAATTTGGGCGGGATGGCTACACCTTC	CASSEFGRDGYTF
TRBD1	TRBJ2-7	-	TRBV5-1	TGCGCCAGCAGCTTGAGGGTGGGACAGGGCAACTACGAGCAGTACTTC	CASSLRVGQGNYEQYF
TRBD1	TRBJ1-2	-	TRBV18	TGTGCCAGCTCACCTTGGACAGGGGGCGAAGATGGCTACACCTTC	CASSPWTGGEDGYTF
-	TRBJ1-2	-	TRBV12-3/TRBV12-4	TGTGCCAGCAGGGCTACAGTGAACTATGGCTACACCTTC	CASRATVNYGYTF
TRBD1	TRBJ1-5	-	TRBV29-1	TGCAGCGCTCTGACAGGGGTGGGACAGCCCCAGCATTTT	CSALTGVGQPQHF
-	TRBJ1-5	-	TRBV7-2	TGTGCCAGCAGCCCGACGGGGGCTCCCAATCAGCCCCAGCATTTT	CASSPTGAPNQPQHF
-	TRBJ1-2	-	TRBV5-1	TGCGCCAGCAGCTTGAACGGAGTTGACTATGGCTACACCTTC	CASSLNGVDYGYTF
TRBD1	TRBJ1-2	-	TRBV5-1	TGCGCCAGCAGCTCTACAGGGGACGACTATGGCTACACCTTC	CASSSTGDDYGYTF
TRBD1	TRBJ1-6	-	TRBV25-1	TGTGCCAGCACGATGACAGGGTATAATTCACCCCTCCACTTT	CASTMTGYNSPLHF
-	TRBJ1-5	-	TRBV21-1	TGTGCCAGCAGCCGGTCCCGGGACAGGGAAGGTAGCAATCAGCCCCAGCATTTT	CASSRSRDREGSNQPQHF
TRBD1	TRBJ2-5	-	TRBV5-1	TGCGCCAGCAGCTCCCAACCCTCCGGGACAGAAGAGACCCAGTACTTC	CASSSQPSGTEETQYF
TRBD1	TRBJ1-5	-	TRBV7-3	TGTGCCAGCAGTCCGACAGGGGTTGAACAGCCCCAGCATTTT	CASSPTGVEQPQHF